A single sample is the source of the 32 T cell receptor beta chains below, sequenced in a study of persistence of HIV-infected CD4 T cells. Their specific antigens are unknown. An overlapping HIV-1 Gag peptide pool stimulated these cells at roughly 1 ug/peptide/mL. Memory cells lacking CD40L and CD69 with high CD45RO were sorted. The libraries were made with immunoSEQ version 4 in survey mode. Sequencing used immunoSEQ multiplex PCR; TCRdb keeps in-frame clones, though not all of them. The sample yields more than 30,000 clones, 75% to 85% seen once. Sample: CD4+ T cells sorted from PBMCs after roughly 20-hour stimulation, taken from a patient who received antiretroviral therapy. These receptors were taken from an adult woman with HIV who was CMV-seropositive.

CDR3 protein: CASSIRGSGAEAFF. CDR3 nucleotides: TGTGCCAGTAGTATACGCGGGTCGGGCGCTGAAGCTTTCTTT. This chain links TRBV19 with TRBJ1-1; D ambiguous. V was shortened by 2 bases and J by 6 bases, with 13 bases between the two germline ends. Germline V gene data show CDR1 as LNHDA and CDR2 as SQIVND (reference sequence). The CDR3 is 14 amino acids.

The J gene is TRBJ2-7, the V gene TRBV5-1; no firm D call. Trimming shortened V by 2 bases and J by 7 bases, and 10 bases separated the two germline ends. The germline gives CDR1 SGHRS, CDR2 YFSETQ. CDR3 length equals 12 residues. CDR3 residues: CASSLVGKEQYF. DNA of the CDR3: TGCGCCAGCAGCTTAGTTGGAAAGGAGCAGTACTTC.

The chain has TRBV6-5 and TRBJ2-7; possible D gene TRBD1, 6 bases. Trimming shortened V by 5 bases and J by 0 bases, and 14 bases separated the two germline ends. The CDR3 has 15 residues. Per the germline V gene, CDR1 is MNHEY and CDR2 is SVGAGI. The CDR3: CASSNRVPYSYEQYF. CDR3 coding DNA: TGTGCCAGCAGTAACAGGGTACCCTACTCCTACGAGCAGTACTTC.

The chain employs TRBV3-1 (or the pseudogene TRBV3-2) and TRBJ2-2; D is undetermined. Trimming pared 2 bases from V and 8 bases from J, leaving 6 bases between. Germline CDR1 reads LGHDT; CDR2 reads YNNKEL (reference sequence). This CDR3 region has 12 residues. The CDR3 DNA follows: TGTGCCAGCAGCCAATTTTTGGGGGAGCTGTTTTTT. Its protein product is CASSQFLGELFF.

The V call is TRBV7-9, the J call TRBJ2-2, with 8 bases identical to TRBD2. CDR1 and CDR2 (germline): SEHNR, FQNEAQ (reference sequence). V lost 5 bases and J lost 2; bases outside the gene matches: 4. This CDR3 has 15 residues. The CDR3 protein is CASSRRGGNTGELFF. The CDR3 DNA follows: TGTGCCAGCAGCCGACGGGGGGGAAACACCGGGGAGCTGTTTTTT.

In DNA, the CDR3 is TGTGCCAGCAGCCAAGATAGGGACAGACACAATGAGCAGTTCTTC. Translating gives CASSQDRDRHNEQFF. The rearrangement uses TRBV3-1 (or the pseudogene TRBV3-2) and TRBJ2-1, with TRBD1 matching over 7 bases. Germline trimming cut 0 bases from V and 5 bases from J; bases unmatched to any gene: 4. This CDR3 contains 15 residues. Germline-derived CDR1 and CDR2 are LGHDT and YNNKEL (reference sequence).

By its share, this clone is medium-sized (0.01 to 0.1%). The CDR3 nucleotides read TGTGCCAGCAGCTCGAGGGCCCGGGCGCGGGGAAACACCATATATTTT. As protein: CASSSRARARGNTIYF. The rearrangement joins TRBV7-8 to TRBJ1-3; D is undetermined. The CDR3 extends over 16 amino acids. Germline V gives CDR1 SGHVS, CDR2 FQNEAQ. Trimming cost V 4 bases and J 4 bases, with 17 bases left between them.

The chain employs TRBV6-4 and TRBJ2-2; perhaps TRBD1 as D (6 bases). CDR1 MRHNA and CDR2 SNTAGT come from the germline V gene. Trimming left V 6 bases short and J 2 bases short, with 13 bases between. There are 15 residues in the CDR3. The CDR3 DNA is TGTGCCAGCAGACAGGGATCCATAAACACCGGGGAGCTGTTTTTT. Its translation is CASRQGSINTGELFF.

The CDR3 sequence is CASSYGRVNTEAFF. For the CDR3, the DNA is TGTGCCAGCAGTTACGGCAGGGTAAACACTGAAGCTTTCTTT. The J gene is TRBJ1-1, the V gene TRBV6-2 or TRBV6-3; D is perhaps TRBD1 (5 bases). This CDR3 is 14 amino acids long. The V and J ends lost 2 bases and 2 bases respectively, with 9 bases between them. Germline CDR1 is MNHEY and CDR2 is SVGEGT.

CDR3 coding DNA: TGTGCCAGCAGCTCCACGCGCCACAATGAGCAGTTCTTC. It encodes CASSSTRHNEQFF. This chain connects TRBV7-2 to TRBJ2-1, with D unclear. Germline V gives CDR1 SGHTA, CDR2 FQGNSA. Trimming left V 4 bases short and J 5 bases short, with 9 bases between. This CDR3 region has 13 residues.

The rearrangement links TRBV4-3 to TRBJ1-6; D ambiguous. Germline V gives CDR1 LGHNA, CDR2 YSLEER. This CDR3 is 13 amino acids long. V was shortened by 1 base and J by 7 bases, with 5 bases between the two germline ends. CDR3 loop: CASSQGTNSPLHF. The CDR3 bases are TGCGCCAGCAGCCAAGGTACGAATTCACCCCTCCACTTT.

V is TRBV18 and J is TRBJ1-1, with TRBD1 matching 10 bases. The CDR3 has 16 residues. Trimming removed 3 bases from V and 5 bases from J; junction bases left unmatched: 9. Germline V gene sequence: CDR1 KGHSH, CDR2 LQKENI. The CDR3 region is CASSPTATGGETEAFF. CDR3 in DNA: TGTGCCAGCTCACCCACGGCGACAGGGGGCGAGACTGAAGCTTTCTTT.

CDR3 loop: CASSPPARVGNEQFF. In DNA, the CDR3 is TGTGCCAGCTCACCACCGGCGAGGGTTGGAAATGAGCAGTTCTTC. This sequence joins TRBV18 and TRBJ2-1, with D perhaps matching TRBD2 (5 bases). Germline V gene sequence: CDR1 KGHSH, CDR2 LQKENI. The CDR3 runs to 15 residues. V dropped 0 bases and J dropped 7 bases, with 13 bases sitting between them.

This clone was found a few times. The chain employs TRBV10-2 and TRBJ1-3; D ambiguous. V dropped 2 bases and J dropped 3 bases, with 8 bases sitting between them. This CDR3 has 14 amino acids. Germline CDR1 WSHSY, CDR2 SAAADI. The chain's CDR3 is CASSERVIGNTIYF. As DNA, the CDR3 is TGCGCCAGCAGTGAGAGGGTTATTGGAAACACCATATATTTT.

The chain uses TRBV12-3 or TRBV12-4 and TRBJ2-5, with a tentative D call TRBD1 (6 bases). The CDR3 is made up of 13 amino acids. Trimming stripped 7 bases from V and 5 bases from J, with 14 bases between. CDR3: CASKNRVGETQYF. The CDR3 DNA follows: TGTGCCAGCAAAAACAGGGTTGGGGAGACCCAGTACTTC.

V and J are TRBV6-1 and TRBJ1-1; D unresolved. This CDR3 has 17 residues. V lost 4 bases and J 2 bases, leaving 20 bases between the germline ends. Germline assignment: CDR1 MNHNS and CDR2 SASEGT. CDR3 coding DNA: TGTGCCAGCAGTGGGGGTAGCAGACGACACTTAAACACTGAAGCTTTCTTT. Protein: CASSGGSRRHLNTEAFF.

The V gene is TRBV25-1, the J gene TRBJ1-1, with D maybe TRBD1 (6 bases). Germline CDR1 MGHDK, CDR2 SYGVNS. The CDR3 runs 13 residues. V was clipped by 9 bases and J by 0 bases, with 11 bases between them. The CDR3 nucleotides are TGTGCCAGTACAGGGTTCATGAACACTGAAGCTTTCTTT. Its protein is CASTGFMNTEAFF.

This rearrangement joins TRBV7-9 to TRBJ1-2; 8 bases fit TRBD1. With 5 bases clipped from V and 8 bases from J, the junction kept 4 bases outside the gene matches. In germline, CDR1 is SEHNR, CDR2 FQNEAQ (reference sequence). The CDR3 loop spans 12 amino acids. CDR3 DNA sequence: TGTGCCAGCAGCCCGACAGGGGTCGGCTACACCTTC. It encodes CASSPTGVGYTF.

This chain connects TRBV7-2 to TRBJ2-1, with D hard to call. This CDR3 spans 13 amino acids. Germline loops: CDR1 SGHTA, CDR2 FQGNSA. V gave up 2 bases and J gave up 10 bases, with 12 bases separating them. The CDR3 nucleotides are TGTGCCAGCAGCTTATCGGCGGCCGGGGAGCAGTTCTTC. Translation gives CASSLSAAGEQFF.

This chain uses TRBV28 with TRBJ1-1, with D possibly matching TRBD1 (6 bases). CDR3 length: 14 residues. V lost 2 bases and J 10 bases, leaving 17 bases between the germline ends. Germline assignment: CDR1 MDHEN and CDR2 SYDVKM. The CDR3 nucleotides read TGTGCCAGCAGTTTAGAACAGGGAGTCCGGGGAGCTTTCTTT. It encodes CASSLEQGVRGAFF.

This chain connects TRBV12-3 or TRBV12-4 to TRBJ2-7; D is ambiguous. Trimming stripped 3 bases from V and 4 bases from J, with 10 bases between. The CDR3 length is 13 residues. CDR3 in amino acids: CASSFLVQYEQYF. CDR3 in DNA: TGTGCCAGCAGTTTTTTGGTACAATACGAGCAGTACTTC.

This chain uses TRBV12-3 or TRBV12-4 with TRBJ1-1; no firm D call. CDR3 length: 13 residues. V was pared by 5 bases and J by 2 bases, with 9 bases between. This CDR3 is CASSGKGNTEAFF. The CDR3 nucleotides are TGTGCCAGCAGTGGAAAGGGTAACACTGAAGCTTTCTTT.

The rearrangement uses TRBV3-1 (or the pseudogene TRBV3-2) and TRBJ1-6; 9 bases match TRBD1. Per the germline V gene, CDR1 is LGHDT and CDR2 is YNNKEL (reference sequence). This CDR3 has 14 residues. The ends lost 6 bases at V and 14 bases at J; junction bases unmatched: 11. CDR3 bases: TGTGCCAGCAGTCGCGGTGGGGGACAGGGCACCCTCCACTTT. It specifies CASSRGGGQGTLHF.

The V and J genes are TRBV6-5 and TRBJ1-2; 12 bases are shared with TRBD1. The CDR3 length is 14 residues. CDR1 and CDR2 (germline): MNHEY, SVGAGI. The V segment lost 5 bases and the J segment 6 bases; nucleotides outside the gene matches: 4. This CDR3 is CASSRDRGPNGYTF. The CDR3 DNA reads TGTGCCAGCAGTCGGGACAGGGGGCCGAATGGCTACACCTTC.

This clone was observed a few times. The chain employs TRBV7-2 and TRBJ1-1; D might be TRBD1 (5 bases). The CDR3 spans 14 residues. Trimming pared 4 bases from V and 5 bases from J, leaving 14 bases between. In germline, CDR1 is SGHTA, CDR2 FQGNSA. CDR3 amino acids: CASSSLPEGTEAFF. Here the CDR3 DNA reads TGTGCCAGCAGCTCCCTCCCGGAGGGGACTGAAGCTTTCTTT.

CDR3 DNA: TGTGCCAGCAGTGAAGAGCAGGGCCCCTATGGCTACACCTTC. Translating gives CASSEEQGPYGYTF. The rearrangement uses TRBV2 and TRBJ1-2; D is possibly TRBD1 (5 bases). Trimming pared 1 base from V and 4 bases from J, leaving 10 bases between. The CDR3 consists of 14 residues. Germline V lookup: CDR1 SNHLY, CDR2 FYNNEI.

The rearrangement joins TRBV7-8 to TRBJ2-3, with D perhaps matching TRBD1 or TRBD2 (6 bases each). The V gene lost 5 bases and the J gene lost 4 bases, with 16 bases spanning the gap. The CDR3 contains 15 residues. Germline CDR1 SGHVS, CDR2 FQNEAQ. The CDR3 DNA sequence: TGTGCCAGCAGCCCCCGAGAGGGGGGCGCAGATACGCAGTATTTT. This encodes CASSPREGGADTQYF.

The gene calls are TRBV7-2 and TRBJ1-5, with D perhaps TRBD1 (5 bases). Between the trimmed V and J ends, which lost 5 bases and 0 bases, there was a span of 11 bases. This CDR3 comprises 15 residues. Germline CDR1 and CDR2: SGHTA and FQGNSA. The CDR3 is CASSPGPYSNQPQHF. CDR3 nucleotides: TGTGCCAGCAGCCCGGGACCATATAGCAATCAGCCCCAGCATTTT.

This rearrangement joins TRBV19 to TRBJ2-1; TRBD1 matches 8 bases. V was pared by 6 bases and J by 6 bases, with 4 bases of the junction left unmatched. There are 13 residues in the CDR3. CDR1 LNHDA and CDR2 SQIVND come from the germline V gene (reference sequence). The CDR3 sequence: CASRTGAGNEQFF. The CDR3 bases are TGTGCCAGTAGGACAGGGGCCGGCAATGAGCAGTTCTTC.

Here the CDR3 DNA reads TGCGCCAGCAGCTTAGACGGGGCAATCACTGAAGCTTTCTTT. Residues: CASSLDGAITEAFF. J is TRBJ1-1 and V is TRBV5-1; D perhaps matches TRBD1 (5 bases). Germline V CDR1 and CDR2: SGHRS, YFSETQ. V dropped 2 bases and J dropped 4 bases, with 12 bases sitting between them. CDR3 length: 14 residues.

This sequence joins TRBV6-6 and TRBJ1-1; D is uncertain. The germline CDR1 and CDR2 sequences are MNHNY and SVGAGI (reference sequence). The CDR3 length is 13 residues. The V and J ends lost 0 bases and 2 bases respectively, with 4 bases between them. CDR3 sequence: CASSYSLNTEAFF. CDR3 in DNA: TGTGCCAGCAGTTACTCGTTAAACACTGAAGCTTTCTTT.

The chain combines TRBV5-1 with TRBJ1-4, with D maybe TRBD1 (5 bases). With 4 bases removed from V and 10 bases from J, the gap between germline ends came to 23 bases. Germline V gene lookup returns CDR1 SGHRS and CDR2 YFSETQ. This CDR3 region has 16 residues. This chain's CDR3 is CASSPPFDMGDRKLFF. In nucleotides, the CDR3 is TGCGCCAGCAGCCCTCCATTCGACATGGGGGATCGAAAACTGTTTTTT.